The text below deals with one TCR beta chain. As yet, its antigen is unknown. TCRdb used MiXCR to reprocess the 5' RACE reads, holding one entry per CDR3 protein. Among roughly 500,000 distinct CDR3 sequences listed, about 19% were seen once. CDR1 and CDR2 from the germline V gene are MDHEN and SYDVKM. V lost 6 bases, J lost 6 bases, and 12 bases lay in between. This CDR3 contains 12 residues. The entry originates in a study of T cells after yellow fever vaccination. Findings of the study overall: CD4 and CD8 compartments shared a small share of clonotypes, likely from convergent recombination.

The chain uses TRBV28 and TRBJ2-7; weak D call: TRBD1 (6 bases). The clonotype comes from a young man who received the YFV17D yellow fever vaccine. The starting material was PBMCs, obtained 15 days after the yellow fever booster vaccination. The CDR3 spells CASRRTAGEQYF. The CDR3 coding sequence is TGTGCCAGCAGAAGGACAGCCGGCGAGCAGTACTTC.